The 26 T cell receptor beta chains below come from one sample, sequenced in a study of beta chain features in type 1 diabetes. The entirety of the isolated RNA underwent reverse transcription, so expressed TCRB transcripts were sequenced. Data came from immunoSEQ multiplex PCR; TCRdb stores just in-frame clones and leaves some out. This table holds approximately 40,000 clones, approximately 53% found once. The specimen sequenced was stem cell memory CD4+ T cells from blood. These TCRs come from a woman in her 30s in good health.

The count of this clone is one. The rearrangement links TRBV7-2 to TRBJ2-5; TRBD2 agrees at 13 bases. Germline V lookup: CDR1 SGHTA, CDR2 FQGNSA. The CDR3 extends over 16 amino acids. J gave up 4 bases and V 7 bases, and 9 bases lay outside the gene matches. The DNA for the CDR3 is TGTGCCAGCATACCAACAGGGACTAGCGGGACAGAGACCCAGTACTTC. Translated: CASIPTGTSGTETQYF.

This clone has a handful of counts. The gene calls are TRBV7-2 and TRBJ1-1; no clear D gene. Per germline, CDR1 SGHTA and CDR2 FQGNSA. This CDR3 has 14 amino acids. Trimming removed 5 bases from V and 1 base from J, with 11 bases in between. The CDR3 sequence is CASSPRDWNTEAFF. CDR3 bases: TGTGCCAGCAGCCCACGGGATTGGAACACTGAAGCTTTCTTT.

This clone showed up just a few times. The chain combines TRBV7-2 with TRBJ2-2; no clear D gene. The germline V and J ends were trimmed by 1 base and 2 bases, with 5 bases remaining between them. CDR1 SGHTA and CDR2 FQGNSA come from the germline V gene. CDR3 length equals 14 residues. CDR3 protein: CASSLVLNTGELFF. DNA for the CDR3: TGTGCCAGCAGCTTAGTACTTAACACCGGGGAGCTGTTTTTT.

The chain combines TRBV27 with TRBJ2-7, with 15 nucleotides matching TRBD2. This CDR3 comprises 14 residues. Germline V CDR1 and CDR2: MNHEY, SMNVEV (reference sequence). With V trimmed by 7 bases and J by 5 bases, 3 bases remained unmatched. The CDR3 nucleotides are TGTGCCAGCACCGGACTAGCGGGAGGGAACGAGCAGTACTTC. It codes for CASTGLAGGNEQYF.

This clone was picked up a small number of times. V is TRBV5-4 and J is TRBJ2-3; TRBD2 matches 11 bases. Losses at the gene ends were 2 bases for V and 6 bases for J; bases not matched to a gene: 11. The germline V gene encodes CDR1 SGHNT and CDR2 YYREEE (reference sequence). This CDR3 comprises 17 residues. For the CDR3, the DNA is TGTGCCAGCAGCTTTAGCGGGAGGGCCTCATACACCGATACGCAGTATTTT. This codes for CASSFSGRASYTDTQYF.

V usage is TRBV7-2 and J usage is TRBJ2-7; D is possibly TRBD1 (6 bases). Trimming removed 1 base from V and 1 base from J, with 14 bases in between. Germline CDR1 SGHTA, CDR2 FQGNSA. The CDR3 extends over 16 amino acids. The CDR3 DNA sequence: TGTGCCAGCAGCTTAGTAGGGGGACGCGGGTCCTACGAGCAGTACTTC. It codes for CASSLVGGRGSYEQYF.

The J gene is TRBJ2-1, the V gene TRBV7-8; tentative D call: TRBD2 (5 bases). Germline V lookup: CDR1 SGHVS, CDR2 FQNEAQ. V shed 4 bases and J shed 0 bases, with 10 bases lying between them. The CDR3 consists of 15 residues. CDR3: CASSSSRSSYNEQFF. The CDR3 region has the DNA TGTGCCAGCAGCTCTAGCAGGAGCTCCTACAATGAGCAGTTCTTC.

CDR3 in amino acids: CASSPGTILSYEQYF. Here the CDR3 DNA reads TGTGCCAGCAGCCCCGGGACTATCCTCTCCTACGAGCAGTACTTC. This chain joins TRBV7-2 and TRBJ2-7, with TRBD2 matching over 7 bases. CDR1 and CDR2 from the germline V gene are SGHTA and FQGNSA. V gave up 5 bases and J gave up 0 bases; unmatched junction bases: 7. The CDR3 consists of 15 residues.

The rearrangement links TRBV11-1 to TRBJ2-2; TRBD1 matches at 7 bases. Losses at the gene ends were 6 bases for V and 4 bases for J; bases not matched to a gene: 11. CDR1 is SGHAT, CDR2 FQDESV, per germline (reference sequence). This CDR3 has 16 amino acids. In DNA form, the CDR3 reads TGTGCCAGCAGAACCAAGGGGGCTCGAGGCACCGGGGAGCTGTTTTTT. It yields the protein CASRTKGARGTGELFF.

The chain is built from TRBV7-3 and TRBJ2-5; 14 nucleotides agree with TRBD2. The assigned J gene may be wrong: the sequence end matches TRBJ2-7 better. The CDR3 consists of 15 residues. Germline CDR1 SGHTA, CDR2 FQGTGA. The CDR3 DNA follows: TGTGCCAGCAGCCCGGGACTAGCGGGAGTCTACGAGCAGTACTTC. It encodes CASSPGLAGVYEQYF.

This clone has a handful of counts. The V gene is TRBV1, the J gene TRBJ2-5; the table's D call TRBD1 went unverified against the DNA. TRBV1 is termed a pseudogene. This CDR3 has 14 amino acids. This CDR3 reads CTSSSGTGVWTQYF. DNA of the CDR3: TGCACCAGCAGCTCCGGGACAGGGGTTTGGACCCAGTACTTC.

The V call is TRBV29-1, the J call TRBJ2-1, with D maybe TRBD1 (5 bases). V lost 4 bases and J 0 bases, leaving 10 bases between the germline ends. Germline V gene sequence: CDR1 SQVTM, CDR2 ANQGSEA. This CDR3 comprises 14 residues. The CDR3 DNA reads as TGCAGCGTTGCAGGGAAAAGCTCCTACAATGAGCAGTTCTTC. Translating gives CSVAGKSSYNEQFF.

The chain uses TRBV19 and TRBJ1-5, with D perhaps matching TRBD1 (6 bases). The CDR3 contains 14 residues. The germline V gene has CDR1 LNHDA and CDR2 SQIVND (reference sequence). V gave up 11 bases and J gave up 7 bases, with 21 bases separating them. CDR3: CAPLPTGKCQPQHF. The CDR3 DNA reads as TGTGCCCCCTTACCTACAGGGAAGTGCCAGCCCCAGCATTTT.

The chain uses TRBV15 and TRBJ2-1; D is possibly TRBD2 (7 bases). Germline V lookup: CDR1 LNHNV, CDR2 YYDKDF (reference sequence). V lost 6 bases and J 3 bases, leaving 18 bases between the germline ends. The CDR3 runs 16 residues. The CDR3 coding sequence is TGTGCCACCAGAAAGGGGGGGGAGGTGGTCTACAATGAGCAGTTCTTC. Protein: CATRKGGEVVYNEQFF.

V usage is TRBV28 and J usage is TRBJ2-2; D is perhaps TRBD2 (5 bases). V was clipped by 0 bases and J by 1 base, with 12 bases between them. CDR1 is MDHEN and CDR2 is SYDVKM in the germline V gene. The CDR3 consists of 17 residues. CDR3 bases: TGTGCCAGCAGTTTATGGCTGGCTAGCAGGAACACCGGGGAGCTGTTTTTT. It encodes CASSLWLASRNTGELFF. The complete variable domain, with remaining parts taken from reference TRBV28 and TRBJ2-2, reads DVKVTQSSRYLVKRTGEKVFLECVQDMDHENMFWYRQDPGLGLRLIYFSYDVKMKEKGDIPEGYSVSREKKERFSLILESASTNQTSMYLCASSLWLASRNTGELFFGEGSRLTVL.

The chain couples TRBV18 to TRBJ1-1, with D possibly matching TRBD1 (6 bases). This CDR3 comprises 12 residues. V shed 3 bases and J shed 8 bases, with 10 bases lying between them. CDR1 is KGHSH, CDR2 LQKENI, per germline. CDR3 amino acids: CASSPDSYEAFF. The CDR3 DNA reads as TGTGCCAGCTCACCGGACAGCTACGAAGCTTTCTTT.

The chain couples TRBV7-8 to TRBJ2-3; 9 bases are a match to TRBD2. Germline assignment: CDR1 SGHVS and CDR2 FQNEAQ. Trimming at V came to 0 bases and at J to 4 bases, leaving 2 bases not matched to a gene. CDR3 size: 15 residues. CDR3 nucleotide sequence: TGTGCCAGCAGCTTAGCTAGCGGGAGCTCAGATACGCAGTATTTT. Protein: CASSLASGSSDTQYF. The entire variable domain, with the rest obtained from reference TRBV7-8 and TRBJ2-3, is as follows: GAGVSQSPRYKVAKRGQDVALRCDPISGHVSLFWYQQALGQGPEFLTYFQNEAQLDKSGLPSDRFFAERPEGSVSTLKIQRTQQEDSAVYLCASSLASGSSDTQYFGPGTRLTVL.

This clone was recorded a few times. This chain uses TRBV7-2 with TRBJ1-5; weak D call: TRBD1 (5 bases). The length of the CDR3 is 13 residues. Germline CDR1 reads SGHTA; CDR2 reads FQGNSA. Between the trimmed V and J ends, which lost 3 bases and 7 bases, there was a span of 10 bases. In nucleotides, the CDR3 is TGTGCCAGCAGCTTCCAGGGTGAGCAGCCCCAGCATTTT. Its translation: CASSFQGEQPQHF.

The rearrangement uses TRBV30 and TRBJ2-7; D gene uncertain. Germline loops: CDR1 GTSNPN, CDR2 SVGIG (reference sequence). The CDR3 sequence is 15 residues long. V dropped 2 bases and J dropped 3 bases, with 17 bases sitting between them. This CDR3 reads CAWSSIEESGYEQYF. The CDR3 region has the DNA TGTGCCTGGAGTTCTATCGAGGAGTCGGGCTACGAGCAGTACTTC. Looking up the rest from reference TRBV30 and TRBJ2-7 gives the full variable domain: SQTIHQWPATLVQPVGSPLSLECTVEGTSNPNLYWYRQAAGRGLQLLFYSVGIGQISSEVPQNLSASRPQDRQFILSSKKLLLSDSGFYLCAWSSIEESGYEQYFGPGTRLTVT.

The chain joins TRBV25-1 to TRBJ1-1, with no clear D. V was cut by 6 bases and J by 1 base, with 12 bases left in between. Germline values: CDR1 MGHDK, CDR2 SYGVNS. The CDR3 length is 14 residues. The DNA of the CDR3 is TGTGCCAGCAGCCAGGCGGGCACGAACACTGAAGCTTTCTTT. Translated, it gives CASSQAGTNTEAFF. Supplemented by reference TRBV25-1 and TRBJ1-1, the full variable domain reads EADIYQTPRYLVIGTGKKITLECSQTMGHDKMYWYQQDPGMELHLIHYSYGVNSTEKGDLSSESTVSRIRTEHFPLTLESARPSHTSQYLCASSQAGTNTEAFFGQGTRLTVV.

The chain combines TRBV7-2 with TRBJ2-1; D possibly corresponds to TRBD2 (5 bases). V gave up 5 bases and J gave up 8 bases, with 16 bases separating them. The CDR3 contains 14 residues. Per germline, CDR1 SGHTA and CDR2 FQGNSA. The CDR3 DNA is TGTGCCAGCAGCCCCATAAGGGAGTCCCATGAGCAGTTCTTC. Translating it yields CASSPIRESHEQFF.

This clone was seen ten or more times. Other DNA sequences in the sample encode the same CDR3. The chain has TRBV7-2 and TRBJ1-1; D gene uncertain. V shed 1 base and J shed 2 bases, with 5 bases lying between them. CDR1 is SGHTA and CDR2 is FQGNSA in the germline V gene. This CDR3 has 13 amino acids. The CDR3, as DNA: TGTGCCAGCAGCTTAGGAGCAAACACTGAAGCTTTCTTT. Residues: CASSLGANTEAFF. Together with reference TRBV7-2 and TRBJ1-1, the CDR3 gives the full variable domain: GAGVSQSPSNKVTEKGKDVELRCDPISGHTALYWYRQSLGQGLEFLIYFQGNSAPDKSGLPSDRFSAERTGGSVSTLTIQRTQQEDSAVYLCASSLGANTEAFFGQGTRLTVV.

This chain links TRBV4-3 with TRBJ2-2, with 12 bases matching TRBD2. Germline lookup yields CDR1 LGHNA and CDR2 YSLEER. The V gene end was trimmed by 4 bases and the J gene end by 5 bases; junction bases not matched to a gene: 5. The CDR3 covers 16 residues. CDR3 residues: CASSPGLAGLTGELFF. CDR3 nucleotides: TGCGCCAGCAGCCCCGGACTAGCGGGACTAACCGGGGAGCTGTTTTTT.

The gene calls are TRBV12-5 and TRBJ2-1; 8 bases are a match to TRBD2. CDR3 size: 16 residues. J gave up 6 bases and V 0 bases, and 7 bases lay outside the gene matches. Per germline, CDR1 LGHNT and CDR2 FRNRAP. The CDR3 DNA reads as TGTGCTAGTGGTTTGGTAGTCGGGAGGGCCCTCAATGAGCAGTTCTTC. This sequence encodes CASGLVVGRALNEQFF.

About this clone itself: Its ends do not fully match the called genes, so a read error is possible. V usage is TRBV13 and J usage is TRBJ2-4, with 10 bases identical to TRBD1. The CDR3 sequence is 17 residues long. The germline V gene encodes CDR1 PRHDT and CDR2 FYEKMQ (reference sequence). The CDR3 here is CASSLGPTGGNGNIQYF. The CDR3 coding sequence is TGTGCCAGCAGCCTAGGTCCGACAGGGGGCAATGGAAACATTCAGTACTTC.

The chain links TRBV4-3 to TRBJ2-2; TRBD1 might be the D (6 bases). Germline V CDR1 and CDR2: LGHNA, YSLEER. This CDR3 is 15 amino acids long. The V end lost 5 bases, the J end lost 4 bases, and 14 bases lay between the germline ends. CDR3 residues: CASSIPGHPTGELFF. For the CDR3, the DNA is TGCGCCAGCAGCATTCCGGGACACCCCACCGGGGAGCTGTTTTTT.